The 31 T cell receptor beta chains below all came from one sample that was sequenced in a study of T cell changes during pregnancy in multiple sclerosis. This table comes from immunoSEQ multiplex PCR, and its TCRdb copy is limited to in-frame clones, with some not included. This sample has about 87,000 clones; around 93% occur once, and the top ten carry 1.3% to 1.5%. The sequencing here drew on peripheral blood, taken in the third trimester of pregnancy. The receptors come from a female donor in good health, enrolled as a control in a pregnancy study.

This clone was detected only a few times. This chain links TRBV30 with TRBJ1-1; 8 bases match TRBD1. Trimming took 0 bases from V and 4 from J; bases not matched to a gene: 1. The CDR3 consists of 13 residues. Per germline, CDR1 GTSNPN and CDR2 SVGIG (reference sequence). CDR3 nucleotides: TGTGCCTGGAGTGTCGGGACAGGCACTGAAGCTTTCTTT. Encoded protein: CAWSVGTGTEAFF.

V usage is TRBV5-1 and J usage is TRBJ2-3; tentative D call: TRBD2 (6 bases). V lost 6 bases and J lost 4, with 15 bases in between. Germline V gene lookup returns CDR1 SGHRS and CDR2 YFSETQ. The CDR3 covers 14 residues. DNA for the CDR3: TGCGCCAGCAACGACCCCGGGGGAGCAGATACGCAGTATTTT. Residues: CASNDPGGADTQYF.

A remark on this clone: The same CDR3 can be traced to other DNA sequences in this sample. The gene calls are TRBV29-1 and TRBJ1-1; D is possibly TRBD1 (5 bases). CDR1 is SQVTM and CDR2 is ANQGSEA in the germline V gene. Trimming removed 3 bases at V and 2 bases at J, with 16 bases between. This CDR3 spans 15 amino acids. The DNA for the CDR3 is TGCAGCGTTGAGACGAGTGTGGGGCCCAACACTGAAGCTTTCTTT. As protein: CSVETSVGPNTEAFF.

In regard to this clone: The same CDR3 also results from other DNA sequences found in this sample. This chain connects TRBV18 to TRBJ2-7; D remains unclear. The V gene's germline CDR1 is KGHSH and CDR2 LQKENI. V gave up 0 bases and J gave up 1 base, with 4 bases separating them. This CDR3 is 13 amino acids long. The CDR3: CASSPPSSYEQYF. The CDR3, as DNA: TGTGCCAGCTCACCACCCAGTTCCTACGAGCAGTACTTC.

This clone occurred once. The genes are TRBV19 and TRBJ2-2; 7 bases fit TRBD1. The CDR3 has 19 residues. Per the germline V gene, CDR1 is LNHDA and CDR2 is SQIVND (reference sequence). Trimming at V came to 1 base and at J to 3 bases, leaving 14 bases not matched to a gene. As DNA, the CDR3 is TGTGCCAGTAGTATAGGCCCGCTACGATCGACAGGGTACACCGGGGAGCTGTTTTTT. It codes for CASSIGPLRSTGYTGELFF. The full variable domain, with the rest looked up from reference TRBV19 and TRBJ2-2, is DGGITQSPKYLFRKEGQNVTLSCEQNLNHDAMYWYRQDPGQGLRLIYYSQIVNDFQKGDIAEGYSVSREKKESFPLTVTSAQKNPTAFYLCASSIGPLRSTGYTGELFFGEGSRLTVL.

The J gene is TRBJ1-2, the V gene TRBV7-9; 7 bases match TRBD1. J was trimmed by 8 bases and V by 5 bases; bases with no gene match: 14. There are 15 residues in the CDR3. The germline gives CDR1 SEHNR, CDR2 FQNEAQ (reference sequence). The CDR3 coding sequence is TGTGCCAGCAGCCCAGGGGGGCTCACCAGACTGGGCTACACCTTC. Amino acid sequence: CASSPGGLTRLGYTF.

The CDR3 here is CASRAGGTYNEQFF. The CDR3 DNA is TGTGCCAGCCGGGCGGGAGGAACCTACAATGAGCAGTTCTTC. The chain recombines TRBV27 with TRBJ2-1; 8 bases line up with TRBD2. V shed 8 bases and J 2 bases; nucleotides not matched to a gene: 5. Germline V lookup: CDR1 MNHEY, CDR2 SMNVEV (reference sequence). CDR3 length equals 14 residues.

The chain joins TRBV6-1 to TRBJ2-7; 9 nucleotides line up with TRBD2. The V gene's germline CDR1 is MNHNS and CDR2 SASEGT. V shed 3 bases, J shed 5 bases, and the junction held 5 bases outside the gene matches. CDR3 length equals 14 residues. The CDR3 spells CASSEAGGPNEQYF. In DNA, the CDR3 is TGTGCCAGCAGTGAGGCGGGAGGGCCTAACGAGCAGTACTTC.

This clone was found a few times. V usage is TRBV29-1 and J usage is TRBJ2-1, with D tentatively TRBD2 (6 bases). The CDR3 spans 15 residues. With 2 bases removed from V and 3 bases from J, the gap between germline ends came to 14 bases. The germline gives CDR1 SQVTM, CDR2 ANQGSEA. The CDR3 nucleotides read TGCAGCGTTGAACTGGTAGCGGCTGTCTACAATGAGCAGTTCTTC. Residues: CSVELVAAVYNEQFF.

The gene calls are TRBV2 and TRBJ1-2; a possible D gene is TRBD1 (5 bases). V dropped 11 bases and J dropped 10 bases, with 20 bases sitting between them. Germline CDR1 is SNHLY and CDR2 is FYNNEI. The CDR3 has 12 amino acids. The CDR3 loop reads CASDPPPGDYTF. The CDR3 DNA is TGTGCCTCTGACCCCCCCCCGGGGGACTACACCTTC.

The chain employs TRBV4-2 and TRBJ2-2; 11 bases match TRBD2. CDR3 length equals 16 residues. Losses at the gene ends were 4 bases for V and 8 bases for J; bases not matched to a gene: 9. Germline V lookup: CDR1 LGHNA, CDR2 YNFKEQ. CDR3 loop: CASSPLAGGGLGELFF. CDR3 DNA sequence: TGTGCCAGCAGCCCCCTAGCGGGAGGCGGGCTTGGGGAGCTGTTTTTT.

This clone was counted once. The rearrangement uses TRBV15 and TRBJ2-3; perhaps TRBD2 as D (6 bases). Germline CDR1 reads LNHNV; CDR2 reads YYDKDF (reference sequence). This CDR3 comprises 15 residues. V was cut by 0 bases and J by 2 bases, with 9 bases left in between. The CDR3 nucleotides read TGTGCCACCAGCAGAGATGGGGACTCCACAGATACGCAGTATTTT. Protein product: CATSRDGDSTDTQYF.

The chain is built from TRBV7-6 and TRBJ2-3; perhaps TRBD2 as D (6 bases). Trimming cost V 0 bases and J 1 base, with 11 bases left between them. This CDR3 is 16 amino acids long. CDR1 is SGHVS, CDR2 FNYEAQ, per germline. This CDR3 is CASSLAWASGTDTQYF. CDR3 in DNA: TGTGCCAGCAGCTTAGCGTGGGCTAGCGGCACAGATACGCAGTATTTT.

The chain is built from TRBV19 and TRBJ2-5; 10 bases align to TRBD2. The V segment lost 2 bases and the J segment 3 bases; nucleotides outside the gene matches: 3. The CDR3 runs to 15 residues. In germline, CDR1 is LNHDA, CDR2 SQIVND (reference sequence). The CDR3 bases are TGTGCCAGTAGTATAAGCGGGAGGGCCGAAGAGACCCAGTACTTC. It specifies CASSISGRAEETQYF.

The rearrangement uses TRBV5-6 and TRBJ2-3; maybe TRBD1 (6 bases). Per germline, CDR1 SGHDT and CDR2 YYEEEE. Trimming cost V 4 bases and J 0 bases, with 9 bases left between them. The CDR3 sequence is 14 residues long. CDR3 in DNA: TGTGCCAGCAGCGACAGGCCAAGCACAGATACGCAGTATTTT. Protein sequence: CASSDRPSTDTQYF.

This sequence joins TRBV2 and TRBJ2-1, with unresolved D. CDR1 and CDR2 from the germline V gene are SNHLY and FYNNEI. This CDR3 has 13 residues. Trimming shortened V by 7 bases and J by 3 bases, and 10 bases separated the two germline ends. As DNA, the CDR3 is TGTGCCAGCACCGAGGAGCTCTACAATGAGCAGTTCTTC. As protein: CASTEELYNEQFF.

The rearrangement links TRBV11-2 to TRBJ1-2; D is possibly TRBD1 (6 bases). V lost 8 bases, J lost 4 bases, and 20 bases lay in between. CDR1 and CDR2 from the germline V gene are SGHAT and FQNNGV. The CDR3 is made up of 15 amino acids. The DNA of the CDR3 is TGTGCCAGCGACCTAACAGGGAATTTAGCCTATGGCTACACCTTC. Protein sequence: CASDLTGNLAYGYTF.

The rearrangement joins TRBV10-3 to TRBJ2-5; TRBD2 matches 7 bases. The trim removed 2 bases at V and 4 bases at J, leaving 7 bases unmatched. CDR3 length: 15 residues. Per the germline V gene, CDR1 is ENHRY and CDR2 is SYGVKD. The CDR3 reads CAISENQRDPETQYF. In DNA form, the CDR3 reads TGTGCCATCAGTGAGAACCAGCGGGACCCAGAGACCCAGTACTTC.

This clone was recorded once. The chain joins TRBV14 to TRBJ1-2; 9 bases line up with TRBD1. Germline V CDR1 and CDR2: SGHDN, FVKESK. V lost 9 bases and J lost 7; bases outside the gene matches: 9. The CDR3 spans 13 residues. CDR3 protein: CASTGTGYGGYTF. CDR3 DNA: TGTGCCAGTACCGGGACAGGGTATGGTGGCTACACCTTC.

The DNA for the CDR3 is TGTGCCAGCAGCCCCGTGGGGAGAGGGACAGGCCATCAGCCCCAGCATTTT. Amino acids: CASSPVGRGTGHQPQHF. The chain couples TRBV7-2 to TRBJ1-5; TRBD1 agrees at 8 bases. V was pared by 5 bases and J by 5 bases, with 14 bases of the junction left unmatched. The germline gives CDR1 SGHTA, CDR2 FQGNSA. The CDR3 is made up of 17 amino acids.

The chain employs TRBV28 and TRBJ2-4, with D possibly being TRBD1 (6 bases). V gave up 2 bases and J gave up 4 bases, with 9 bases separating them. The CDR3 consists of 14 residues. Germline CDR1 is MDHEN and CDR2 is SYDVKM. CDR3 bases: TGTGCCAGCAGTTTAGGGGGCTTTAAAAACATTCAGTACTTC. Protein: CASSLGGFKNIQYF.

The chain uses TRBV19 and TRBJ1-1; D is perhaps TRBD1 (5 bases). Trimming removed 8 bases at V and 3 bases at J, with 19 bases between. The V gene's germline CDR1 is LNHDA and CDR2 SQIVND (reference sequence). This CDR3 region has 15 residues. The CDR3 DNA reads as TGTGCCAGTGCTGAGAGGAGGGGAGGGCACACTGAAGCTTTCTTT. As protein: CASAERRGGHTEAFF.

The chain has TRBV13 and TRBJ2-7; TRBD2 aligns across 7 bases. CDR1 is PRHDT and CDR2 is FYEKMQ in the germline V gene (reference sequence). CDR3 length: 14 amino acids. Unmatched junction bases numbered 7, after V lost 3 bases and J lost 5 bases. CDR3 protein: CASSFVGGSDEQYF. As DNA, the CDR3 is TGTGCCAGCAGCTTCGTAGGCGGGAGTGACGAGCAGTACTTC.

The CDR3 loop reads CASSQAERAELFF. The CDR3 DNA reads TGTGCCAGCAGCCAAGCGGAGAGGGCTGAGCTGTTTTTT. The rearrangement joins TRBV4-2 to TRBJ2-2; D may be TRBD2 (5 bases). Deletions cut 1 base from V and 11 bases from J, with 11 bases between. The length of the CDR3 is 13 residues. Germline V lookup: CDR1 LGHNA, CDR2 YNFKEQ.

The CDR3: CASLRGGGVGEQYF. CDR3 sequence (DNA): TGTGCCAGTCTTCGGGGGGGAGGCGTGGGCGAGCAGTACTTC. V and J are TRBV28 and TRBJ2-7; 8 bases align to TRBD2. CDR3 length equals 14 residues. The trim removed 9 bases at V and 6 bases at J, leaving 13 bases unmatched. Germline V gene data show CDR1 as MDHEN and CDR2 as SYDVKM.

The chain has TRBV28 and TRBJ1-5; the D gene is possibly TRBD1 (6 bases). CDR1 and CDR2 from the germline V gene are MDHEN and SYDVKM. This CDR3 is 16 amino acids long. V was cut by 4 bases and J by 0 bases, with 13 bases left in between. The CDR3 sequence: CASSYTQGFSNQPQHF. In nucleotides, the CDR3 is TGTGCCAGCAGTTATACACAGGGATTTAGCAATCAGCCCCAGCATTTT.

The genes are TRBV6-6 and TRBJ1-5, with TRBD1 identical over 7 bases. This CDR3 contains 13 residues. The V gene end was trimmed by 5 bases and the J gene end by 10 bases; junction bases not matched to a gene: 8. The germline V gene encodes CDR1 MNHNY and CDR2 SVGAGI (reference sequence). The CDR3 here is CASSLDRVDPQHF. CDR3 in DNA: TGTGCCAGCAGTCTAGACAGGGTCGATCCCCAGCATTTT.

The gene calls are TRBV19 and TRBJ1-3, with D tentatively TRBD1 (6 bases). The ends were cut back, 3 bases at V and 0 bases at J, with 9 bases in the middle. CDR3 length equals 15 residues. Germline loops: CDR1 LNHDA, CDR2 SQIVND (reference sequence). CDR3 DNA: TGTGCCAGTAGTATTGCGGACAGCTCTGGAAACACCATATATTTT. Translating it yields CASSIADSSGNTIYF.

The rearrangement links TRBV30 to TRBJ2-4; D not certain. CDR1 GTSNPN and CDR2 SVGIG come from the germline V gene (reference sequence). Trimming took off 0 bases at V and 1 base at J, with 7 bases between the two ends. The CDR3 covers 14 residues. This CDR3 reads CAWSVPGAKNIQYF. The DNA of the CDR3 is TGTGCCTGGAGTGTTCCTGGCGCCAAAAACATTCAGTACTTC. Full variable domain (outside the CDR3, taken from reference TRBV30 and TRBJ2-4): SQTIHQWPATLVQPVGSPLSLECTVEGTSNPNLYWYRQAAGRGLQLLFYSVGIGQISSEVPQNLSASRPQDRQFILSSKKLLLSDSGFYLCAWSVPGAKNIQYFGAGTRLSVL.

This rearrangement joins TRBV27 to TRBJ2-5; no definite D call. This CDR3 contains 15 residues. Germline V gene lookup returns CDR1 MNHEY and CDR2 SMNVEV (reference sequence). V lost 1 base to trimming and J lost 1 base, with 10 bases between them. The CDR3 region has the DNA TGTGCCAGCAGTTTATTCCAGTCAGTCCAAGAGACCCAGTACTTC. Translated: CASSLFQSVQETQYF.

The chain recombines TRBV4-2 with TRBJ1-1; TRBD1 matches at 7 bases. Trimming cost V 5 bases and J 3 bases; bases outside gene matches: 3. The CDR3 is 13 amino acids. Germline V gene lookup returns CDR1 LGHNA and CDR2 YNFKEQ. CDR3: CASSYRGDTEAFF. The CDR3 region has the DNA TGTGCCAGCAGCTACAGGGGTGACACTGAAGCTTTCTTT.